These T cell receptor beta chains were read from a single sample in a study of graft-versus-host responses after intestinal transplantation. For these TCRs, the target antigens are not known. Generated by immunoSEQ multiplex PCR, the TCRdb table keeps only in-frame clones and is missing some. The sample lists over 70,000 clones; around 83% were seen once. The source material was unstimulated CD8+ T cells sorted from spleen or lymph node cells, sampled before intestinal transplant. Every receptor here comes from a human donor who received an intestinal transplant. CDR3s include the opening cysteine and the closing phenylalanine or tryptophan. A D gene is named only where the DNA matches it firmly. Clone size appears in some rows only: once, few, many, or a class for an expanded clone.

TRBV27,TRBJ2-3,NA,TRBD1,CASRSTLDRPDTQYF,TGTGCCAGCAGGTCAACCTTGGACAGGCCAGATACGCAGTATTTT
TRBV7-8,TRBJ2-7,NA,NA,CASSLVAGVGLHYPYEQYF,TGTGCCAGCAGCTTAGTGGCAGGGGTAGGACTACATTACCCCTACGAGCAGTACTTC
TRBV6-1,TRBJ2-3,NA,NA,CASNEGGADTQYF,TGTGCCAGCAACGAGGGGGGCGCAGATACGCAGTATTTT
TRBV21-1,TRBJ2-7,few,NA,CASSKVRVAGSSYEQYF,TGTGCCAGCAGCAAAGTCCGGGTAGCGGGAAGCTCCTACGAGCAGTACTTC
TRBV4-1,TRBJ2-7,NA,NA,CASSSGVTYEQYF,TGCGCCAGCAGCTCGGGAGTTACCTACGAGCAGTACTTC
TRBV11-2,TRBJ2-3,NA,NA,CASSQTHWRAAYTDTQYF,TGTGCCAGCAGCCAAACTCACTGGAGAGCCGCATACACAGATACGCAGTATTTT
TRBV5-6,TRBJ2-7,NA,TRBD1,CASSLSRDSPYEQYF,TGTGCCAGCAGCTTATCCCGGGACAGCCCTTACGAGCAGTACTTC
TRBV27,TRBJ1-5,NA,NA,CASSKTGQPQHF,TGTGCCAGCAGCAAAACAGGCCAGCCCCAGCATTTT
TRBV25-1,TRBJ2-1,NA,TRBD2,CASSPPAGVSYNEQFF,TGTGCCAGCAGTCCCCCAGCGGGAGTCTCCTACAATGAGCAGTTCTTC
TRBV7-2,TRBJ2-1,NA,TRBD2,CASSAGAGGPNEQFF,TGTGCCAGCAGCGCGGGCGCGGGGGGGCCGAATGAGCAGTTCTTC
TRBV5-1,TRBJ2-1,NA,TRBD2,CASSLRGGYNEQFF,TGCGCCAGCAGCTTACGGGGGGGCTACAATGAGCAGTTCTTC